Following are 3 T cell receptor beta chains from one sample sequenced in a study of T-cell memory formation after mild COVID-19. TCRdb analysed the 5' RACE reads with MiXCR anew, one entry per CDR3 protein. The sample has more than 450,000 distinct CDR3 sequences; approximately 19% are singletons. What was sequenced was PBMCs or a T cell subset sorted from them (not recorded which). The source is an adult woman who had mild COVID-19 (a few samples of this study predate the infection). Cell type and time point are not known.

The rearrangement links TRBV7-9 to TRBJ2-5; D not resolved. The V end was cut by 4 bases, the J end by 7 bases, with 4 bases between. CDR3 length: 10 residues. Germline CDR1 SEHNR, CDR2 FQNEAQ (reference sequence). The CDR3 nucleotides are TGTGCCAGCAGCTCCCGGACCCAGTACTTC. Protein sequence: CASSSRTQYF. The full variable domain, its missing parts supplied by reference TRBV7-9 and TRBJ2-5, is DTGVSQNPRHKITKRGQNVTFRCDPISEHNRLYWYRQTLGQGPEFLTYFQNEAQLEKSRLLSDRFSAERPKGSFSTLEIQRTEQGDSAMYLCASSSRTQYFGPGTRLLVL.

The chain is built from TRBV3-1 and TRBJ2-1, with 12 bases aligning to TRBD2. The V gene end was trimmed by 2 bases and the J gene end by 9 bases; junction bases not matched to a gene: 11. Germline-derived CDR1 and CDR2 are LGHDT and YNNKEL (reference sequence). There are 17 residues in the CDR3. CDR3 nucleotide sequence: TGTGCCAGCAGCCAAACCCAGGGACTAGCGGGCGGCGGTGAGCAGTTCTTC. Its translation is CASSQTQGLAGGGEQFF.

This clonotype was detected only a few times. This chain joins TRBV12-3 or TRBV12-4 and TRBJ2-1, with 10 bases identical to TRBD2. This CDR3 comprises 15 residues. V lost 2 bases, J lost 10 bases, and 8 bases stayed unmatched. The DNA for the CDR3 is TGTGCCAGCAGTTTATGGCTAGCGGGAGCAGGAGAGCAGTTCTTC. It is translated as CASSLWLAGAGEQFF.